A single T cell receptor beta chain is shown here with its context. Its antigen is as yet unknown. RNA transcripts were the template for amplifying TCR beta CDR3 regions. The HTBI primer set was used in a first-round RT-PCR of the TCR CDR3. TCRdb recomputed calls from the multiplex PCR reads with MiXCR, one row per CDR3 protein. The sample records about 560,000 distinct CDR3 sequences, 46% being singletons. These data originate in a study of T cells in Graves' hyperthyroidism and ophthalmopathy. The CDR3 has 14 amino acids. J gave up 5 bases and V 3 bases, and 4 bases lay outside the gene matches. CDR1 and CDR2 (germline): LNHDA, SQIVND (reference sequence). Study-wide results and caveats: Model predictions of ophthalmopathy came a median approximately 6.2 months before onset.

This receptor was obtained from a woman between 18 and 30 years old with Graves' hyperthyroidism. This chain links TRBV19 with TRBJ1-5; 7 nucleotides line up with TRBD1. Sequences were obtained from peripheral blood or thyroid tissue (not recorded which). CDR3 loop: CASSIWQGDQPQHF. The CDR3 DNA follows: TGTGCCAGTAGTATTTGGCAGGGGGATCAGCCCCAGCATTTT.